The 15 T cell receptor beta chains in this list originate from one sample, sequenced in a study of breast tumors, draining lymph nodes, adjacent tissues. MiXCR, run by TCRdb on the multiplex PCR reads, gives a single entry per CDR3 protein. The sample shows 20,000 to 25,000 distinct CDR3 sequences, 50% of them seen only once. The sample taken for sequencing was breast tumor tissue. These receptors were taken from a female donor with breast cancer. Some clones in this sample may be carry-over from other donors' samples.

This clonotype appeared many times. The chain recombines TRBV20-1 with TRBJ2-7, with 8 positions matching TRBD2. Germline V gene lookup returns CDR1 DFQATT and CDR2 SNEGSKA (reference sequence). There are 14 residues in the CDR3. Trimming cost V 4 bases and J 5 bases; bases outside gene matches: 10. The CDR3 spells CSATPGGGGNEQYF. The DNA of the CDR3 is TGCAGTGCTACCCCCGGGGGGGGAGGGAACGAGCAGTACTTC.

V usage is TRBV29-1 and J usage is TRBJ1-2; no definite D call. The length of the CDR3 is 17 residues. Looked up from germline, CDR1 is SQVTM and CDR2 is ANQGSEA. V gave up 0 bases and J gave up 6 bases, with 23 bases separating them. The CDR3 protein is CSVEEFQVPASADGYTF. CDR3 DNA: TGCAGCGTTGAAGAATTCCAGGTCCCCGCCAGTGCGGATGGCTACACCTTC.

This clonotype was detected ten times or more. A read error is possible here, since a much larger clone lies one base away. The J gene is TRBJ2-7, the V gene TRBV5-5; 7 bases are a match to TRBD2. Germline loops: CDR1 SGHKS, CDR2 YYEKEE (reference sequence). The CDR3 has 18 residues. After removal of 4 bases from V and 4 bases from J, the junction contained 20 bases not matched to a gene. The CDR3 coding sequence is TGTGCCAGCAGCGAAGGGACTACCGGGAAGGTCCTCAGTTACGAGCAGTACTTC. Translated: CASSEGTTGKVLSYEQYF.

As DNA, the CDR3 is TGCAGCAGTGGGATGGGGTACGAGCAGTACTTC. Amino acid sequence: CSSGMGYEQYF. The chain has TRBV29-1 and TRBJ2-7; no definite D call. V was trimmed by 8 bases and J by 4 bases, leaving 12 bases between them. The length of the CDR3 is 11 residues. CDR1 and CDR2 (germline): SQVTM, ANQGSEA.

Only a few counts were recorded for this clonotype. The gene calls are TRBV14 and TRBJ1-1; 9 nucleotides agree with TRBD1. CDR3 length: 15 residues. The ends lost 5 bases at V and 4 bases at J; junction bases unmatched: 8. Germline lookup yields CDR1 SGHDN and CDR2 FVKESK. The CDR3 DNA sequence: TGTGCCAGCAGCAAACTACAGGGGGCGAGCACTGAAGCTTTCTTT. Translated: CASSKLQGASTEAFF.

In its sample, this clonotype was seen many times. This rearrangement joins TRBV6-1 to TRBJ2-7, with 13 positions matching TRBD2. The CDR3 is 20 residues long. Germline lookup yields CDR1 MNHNS and CDR2 SASEGT. After removal of 6 bases from V and 0 bases from J, the junction contained 17 bases not matched to a gene. The CDR3 loop reads CASRGRLAGGLTGSSYEQYF. Here the CDR3 DNA reads TGTGCCAGCAGGGGACGACTAGCGGGAGGCCTCACTGGGAGCTCCTACGAGCAGTACTTC.

In regard to this clonotype: This likely comes from a read error, as the CDR3 has no conserved phenylalanine or tryptophan at its end. The chain couples TRBV7-2 to TRBJ2-7; D call uncertain. The CDR3 is 14 amino acids. Germline V gene sequence: CDR1 SGHTA, CDR2 FQGNSA. Deletions cut 1 base from V and 3 bases from J, with 10 bases between. The DNA for the CDR3 is TGTGCCAGCAGCTTAGGCATACAGATCTACGAGCAGTACCTC. Protein product: CASSLGIQIYEQYL.

This clonotype ranks as large. The rearrangement joins TRBV6-1 to TRBJ2-3; D is perhaps TRBD1 (6 bases). The CDR3 sequence is 16 residues long. CDR1 MNHNS and CDR2 SASEGT come from the germline V gene. V lost 2 bases and J lost 0, with 12 bases in between. The chain's CDR3 is CASSEHRATSTDTQYF. The CDR3 DNA reads as TGTGCCAGCAGTGAACACAGGGCGACAAGCACAGATACGCAGTATTTT.

The chain employs TRBV20-1 and TRBJ1-5, with TRBD1 identical over 9 bases. The CDR3 spans 16 residues. V shed 1 base and J 6 bases; nucleotides not matched to a gene: 10. CDR1 is DFQATT, CDR2 SNEGSKA, per germline (reference sequence). This CDR3 reads CSARVSGQGGVQPQHF. The CDR3 bases are TGCAGTGCTAGAGTGTCGGGACAGGGCGGAGTTCAGCCCCAGCATTTT.

This clonotype has at least ten counts. The chain has TRBV12-3 or TRBV12-4 and TRBJ2-1; D possibly corresponds to TRBD2 (7 bases). V lost 6 bases and J 6 bases, leaving 21 bases between the germline ends. CDR3 length equals 16 residues. CDR3: CASRIGGGGPRNEQFF. CDR3 DNA: TGTGCCAGCAGGATTGGGGGGGGGGGGCCGCGCAATGAGCAGTTCTTC.

This clonotype was picked up a small number of times. The conserved closing phenylalanine or tryptophan is absent in this CDR3, likely reflecting a read error. The chain carries TRBV6-5 and TRBJ2-2, with 9 positions matching TRBD2. The CDR3 consists of 16 residues. V dropped 6 bases and J dropped 4; count of bases not matched to a gene: 9. Per germline, CDR1 MNHEY and CDR2 SVGAGI. The CDR3 sequence: CASRAKTSGSTGELFS. CDR3 coding DNA: TGTGCCAGCAGGGCAAAGACTAGCGGAAGCACCGGGGAGCTGTTTTCC.

The chain links TRBV5-6 to TRBJ1-2, with a tentative D call TRBD1 (5 bases). Trimming took off 3 bases at V and 2 bases at J, with 23 bases between the two ends. Per germline, CDR1 SGHDT and CDR2 YYEEEE. This CDR3 region has 18 residues. CDR3 sequence: CASSSLGLAGSLNYGYTF. In DNA, the CDR3 is TGTGCCAGCAGCTCCCTGGGGTTGGCAGGGAGTCTCAACTATGGCTACACCTTC.

At least ten counts were recorded for this clonotype. A much larger clone lies a single base off, so this may be a read error. This sequence joins TRBV29-1 and TRBJ1-2; no firm D call. Germline V gene sequence: CDR1 SQVTM, CDR2 ANQGSEA. Between the trimmed V and J ends, which lost 6 bases and 1 base, there was a span of 9 bases. The CDR3 sequence is 12 residues long. The CDR3 DNA sequence: TGCAGCGTGGTAAGGAGTAACTATGGCTACACCTTC. It yields the protein CSVVRSNYGYTF.

This clonotype was observed at least ten times. The gene calls are TRBV11-3 and TRBJ1-2, with D tentatively TRBD1 (5 bases). The CDR3 has 12 amino acids. V lost 1 base and J lost 10, with 10 bases in between. Germline lookup yields CDR1 SGHNT and CDR2 YENEEA. In DNA form, the CDR3 reads TGTGCCAGCAGCTTAGGAGGGGTTGACTACACCTTC. It translates to CASSLGGVDYTF.

In its sample, this clonotype was seen a few times. J is TRBJ1-1 and V is TRBV3-1; D gene uncertain. This CDR3 is built from 12 residues. Germline CDR1 and CDR2: LGHDT and YNNKEL (reference sequence). Trimming took 1 base from V and 3 from J, leaving 3 bases between them. This CDR3 reads CASSQGDTEAFF. CDR3 nucleotides: TGTGCCAGCAGCCAAGGGGACACTGAAGCTTTCTTT.